A selection of T cell receptor beta chains follows, all from one sample in a study of technical replicates of blood from several donors. Sequencing used immunoSEQ multiplex PCR; TCRdb keeps in-frame clones, though not all of them. The sample holds about 61,000 clones; over 75% are singletons and the top ten take 5.2%. The sequenced sample consisted of PBMCs. The source is a human donor in good health. Some clones in this sample may be carry-over from other donors' samples. CDR3s include the opening cysteine and the closing phenylalanine or tryptophan. Some rows mark clone size as missing; the rest say once, few, many or name a class of expanded clone.

J,size,V,CDR3
TRBJ2-5,.,TRBV11-1,CASSQGQKETQYF
TRBJ2-1,.,TRBV5-4,CASTLGRESGNEQFF
TRBJ2-1,.,TRBV7-3,CASSEQSGEQFF
TRBJ2-5,.,TRBV11-2,CASSPVGRGGYQETQYF
TRBJ2-7,.,TRBV5-1,CASSFSGSEQYF
TRBJ2-2,once,TRBV19,CASSPTPVLYNTGELFF
TRBJ2-7,.,TRBV7-2,CASSLPGHPSAQQYF
TRBJ1-2,.,TRBV9,CASSVDRVGGYTF
TRBJ2-7,once,TRBV11-2,CASSFRWWEQYF
TRBJ2-5,.,TRBV2,CASSELTVQETQYF
TRBJ2-5,.,TRBV9,CASSVGGGAAETQYF
TRBJ1-1,once,TRBV5-5,CASSLVKGPTEAFF
TRBJ2-7,.,TRBV29-1,CSVGTGKYEQYF
TRBJ2-5,.,TRBV15,CATSREGGRAQYF
TRBJ2-1,.,TRBV7-2,CASSYARSEQFF
TRBJ1-2,.,TRBV12-2,CASRPARTGTILCGYTF
TRBJ2-3,.,TRBV5-4,CASSLNAGTATDTQYF
TRBJ2-7,.,TRBV9,CASSAGQSYEQYF
TRBJ1-5,.,TRBV4-1,CASRAGTGSNSNQPQHF
TRBJ2-7,.,TRBV15,CATQGRISYEQYF
TRBJ2-5,.,TRBV4-1,CASSQDRYQETQYF
TRBJ2-7,.,TRBV18,CASSPRTGDLTPNYEQYF